This entry describes one T cell receptor (beta chain). The trim removed 5 bases at V and 4 bases at J, leaving 9 bases unmatched. Germline CDR1 SGHRS, CDR2 YFSETQ. The CDR3 extends over 15 amino acids. The sample originates from a study of blood T cell repertoires in COVID-19. Study context: Samples representing acute and convalescent COVID-19 were sourced from the United States, Italy and Spain.

Per the original data handling: Researchers report that nucleated cell counts were estimated from reference gene primer amplification. The repertoire was sequenced with immunoSEQ multiplex PCR; TCRdb's copy has only in-frame clones and lacks some. The V and J calls and clone size come from that table; D and trimming were worked out from the DNA. Here the sample spans over 150,000 clones, approximately 84% being singletons. The chain has TRBV5-1 and TRBJ1-2, with TRBD1 matching 9 bases. The sequenced sample consisted of peripheral blood. The TCR originated in a human donor with acute or convalescent COVID-19. The donor label of this sample is uncertain. CDR3 sequence reads: CASRPTGGAGYGYTF. DNA of the CDR3: TGCGCCAGCAGGCCAACAGGGGGCGCGGGCTATGGCTACACCTTC.